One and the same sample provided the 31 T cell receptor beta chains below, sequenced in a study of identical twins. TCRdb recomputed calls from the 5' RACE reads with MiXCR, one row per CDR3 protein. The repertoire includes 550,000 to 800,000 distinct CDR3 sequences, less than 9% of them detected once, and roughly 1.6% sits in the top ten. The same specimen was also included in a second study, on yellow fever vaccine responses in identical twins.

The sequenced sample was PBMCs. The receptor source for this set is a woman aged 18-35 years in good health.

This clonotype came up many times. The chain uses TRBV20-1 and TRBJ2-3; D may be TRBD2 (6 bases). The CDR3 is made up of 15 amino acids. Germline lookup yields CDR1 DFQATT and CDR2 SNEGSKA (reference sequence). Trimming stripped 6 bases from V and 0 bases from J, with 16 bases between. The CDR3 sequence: CSARPGDTSTDTQYF. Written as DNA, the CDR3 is TGCAGTGCCAGACCGGGAGACACTAGCACAGATACGCAGTATTTT.

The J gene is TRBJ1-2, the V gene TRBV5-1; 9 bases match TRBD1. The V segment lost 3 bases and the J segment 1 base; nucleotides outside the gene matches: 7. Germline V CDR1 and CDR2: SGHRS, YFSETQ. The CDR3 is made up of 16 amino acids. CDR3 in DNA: TGCGCCAGCAGCTGGGGACAGGGCGTTGGTAACTATGGCTACACCTTC. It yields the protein CASSWGQGVGNYGYTF.

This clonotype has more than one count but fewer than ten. CDR3 in DNA: TGTGCCACCAGGGGCAGGGTGACCGGGGAGCTGTTTTTT. Its protein product is CATRGRVTGELFF. The chain links TRBV24-1 to TRBJ2-2, with D perhaps TRBD1 (5 bases). The CDR3 has 13 amino acids. The ends were cut back, 7 bases at V and 5 bases at J, with 10 bases in the middle. Germline CDR1 reads KGHDR; CDR2 reads SFDVKD.

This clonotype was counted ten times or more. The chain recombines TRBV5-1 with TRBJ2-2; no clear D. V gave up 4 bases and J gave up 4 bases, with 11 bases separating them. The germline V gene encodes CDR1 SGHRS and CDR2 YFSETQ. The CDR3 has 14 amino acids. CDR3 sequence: CASSESSSTGELFF. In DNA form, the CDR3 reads TGCGCCAGCAGCGAGTCATCGAGCACCGGGGAGCTGTTTTTT.

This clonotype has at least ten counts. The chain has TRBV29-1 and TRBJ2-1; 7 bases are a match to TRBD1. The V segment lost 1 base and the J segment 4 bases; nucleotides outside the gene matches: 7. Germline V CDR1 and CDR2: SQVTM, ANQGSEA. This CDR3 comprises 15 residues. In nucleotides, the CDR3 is TGCAGCGTTGAAGGCTGGTGGACAGGTTACAATGAGCAGTTCTTC. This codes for CSVEGWWTGYNEQFF.

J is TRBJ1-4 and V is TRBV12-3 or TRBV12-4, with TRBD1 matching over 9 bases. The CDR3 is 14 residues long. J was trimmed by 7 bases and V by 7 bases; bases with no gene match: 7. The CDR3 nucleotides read TGTGCCAGCAAACAGGGGGCAACGGGTGAAAAACTGTTTTTT. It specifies CASKQGATGEKLFF.

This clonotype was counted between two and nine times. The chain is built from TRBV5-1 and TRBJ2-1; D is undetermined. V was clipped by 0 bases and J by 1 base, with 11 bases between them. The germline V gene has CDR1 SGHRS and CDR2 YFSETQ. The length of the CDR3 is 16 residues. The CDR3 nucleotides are TGCGCCAGCAGCTTGGTGGCAGTGGGGTCCTACAATGAGCAGTTCTTC. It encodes CASSLVAVGSYNEQFF. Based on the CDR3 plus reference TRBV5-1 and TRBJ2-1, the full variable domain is KAGVTQTPRYLIKTRGQQVTLSCSPISGHRSVSWYQQTPGQGLQFLFEYFSETQRNKGNFPGRFSGRQFSNSRSEMNVSTLELGDSALYLCASSLVAVGSYNEQFFGPGTRLTVL.

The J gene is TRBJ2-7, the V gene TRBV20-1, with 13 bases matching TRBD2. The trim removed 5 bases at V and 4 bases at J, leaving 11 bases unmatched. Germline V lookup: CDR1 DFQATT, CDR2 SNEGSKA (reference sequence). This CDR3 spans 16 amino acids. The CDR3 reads CSAAGLAGVGVYEQYF. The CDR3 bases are TGCAGTGCTGCCGGACTAGCGGGAGTAGGTGTTTACGAGCAGTACTTC.

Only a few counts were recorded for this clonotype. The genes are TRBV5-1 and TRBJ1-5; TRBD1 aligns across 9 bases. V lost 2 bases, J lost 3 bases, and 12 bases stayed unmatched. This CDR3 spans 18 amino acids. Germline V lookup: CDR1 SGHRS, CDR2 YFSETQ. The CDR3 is CASSFHRGLVMVNQPQHF. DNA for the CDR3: TGCGCCAGCAGCTTTCACAGGGGGCTGGTCATGGTCAATCAGCCCCAGCATTTT.

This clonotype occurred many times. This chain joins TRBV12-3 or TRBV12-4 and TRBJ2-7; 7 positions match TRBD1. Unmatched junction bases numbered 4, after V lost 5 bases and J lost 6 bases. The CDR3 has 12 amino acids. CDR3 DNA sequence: TGTGCCAGCAGTAGGGGGCTGGCCGAGCAGTACGTC. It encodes CASSRGLAEQYV.

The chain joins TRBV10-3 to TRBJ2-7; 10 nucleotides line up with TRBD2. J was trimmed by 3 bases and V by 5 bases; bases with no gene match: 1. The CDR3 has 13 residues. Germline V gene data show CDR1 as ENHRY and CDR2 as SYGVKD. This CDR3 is CAISSGRDYEQYF. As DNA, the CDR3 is TGTGCCATCAGTAGCGGGAGGGACTACGAGCAGTACTTC.

This chain's CDR3 is CSAHDGTRNNNEQFF. DNA for the CDR3: TGCAGTGCTCATGACGGGACTAGAAACAACAATGAGCAGTTCTTC. The chain combines TRBV20-1 with TRBJ2-1; 8 bases agree with TRBD2. The ends lost 5 bases at V and 5 bases at J; junction bases unmatched: 11. The CDR3 covers 15 residues. Per germline, CDR1 DFQATT and CDR2 SNEGSKA (reference sequence).

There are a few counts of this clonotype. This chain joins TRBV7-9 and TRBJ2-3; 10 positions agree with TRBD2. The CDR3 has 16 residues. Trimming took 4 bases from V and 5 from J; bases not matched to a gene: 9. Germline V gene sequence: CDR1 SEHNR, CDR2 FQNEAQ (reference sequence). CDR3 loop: CASSWFLAGVVDTQYF. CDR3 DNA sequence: TGTGCCAGCAGCTGGTTTCTAGCGGGAGTGGTAGATACGCAGTATTTT.

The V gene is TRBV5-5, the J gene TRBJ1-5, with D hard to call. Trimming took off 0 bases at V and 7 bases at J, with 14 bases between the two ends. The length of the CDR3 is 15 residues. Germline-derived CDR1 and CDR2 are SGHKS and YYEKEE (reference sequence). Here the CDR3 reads CASSLEGHRKQPQHF. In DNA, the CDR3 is TGTGCCAGCAGCTTGGAGGGTCATAGGAAACAGCCCCAGCATTTT.

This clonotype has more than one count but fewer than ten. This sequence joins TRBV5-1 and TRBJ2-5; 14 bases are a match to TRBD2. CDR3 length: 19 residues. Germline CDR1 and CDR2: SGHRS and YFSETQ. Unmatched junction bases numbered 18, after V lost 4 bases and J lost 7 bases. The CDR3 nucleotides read TGCGCCAGCAGCCCTACGACCGGGACTAGCGGGAGCGGATGGGGGACCCAGTACTTC. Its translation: CASSPTTGTSGSGWGTQYF.

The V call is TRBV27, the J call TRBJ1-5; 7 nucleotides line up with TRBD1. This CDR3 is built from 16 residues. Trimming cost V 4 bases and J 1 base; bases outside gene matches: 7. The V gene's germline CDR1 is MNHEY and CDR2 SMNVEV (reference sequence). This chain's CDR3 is CASSSGGGQSNQPQHF. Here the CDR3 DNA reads TGTGCCAGCAGTTCTGGTGGGGGACAGAGCAATCAGCCCCAGCATTTT.

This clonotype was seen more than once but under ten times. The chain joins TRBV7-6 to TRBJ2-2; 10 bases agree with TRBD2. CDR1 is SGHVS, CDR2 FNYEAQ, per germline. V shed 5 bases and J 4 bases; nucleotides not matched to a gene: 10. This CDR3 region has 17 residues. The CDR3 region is CASSVRGLASPTGELFF. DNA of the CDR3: TGTGCCAGCAGCGTCAGGGGACTAGCGAGTCCCACCGGGGAGCTGTTTTTT.

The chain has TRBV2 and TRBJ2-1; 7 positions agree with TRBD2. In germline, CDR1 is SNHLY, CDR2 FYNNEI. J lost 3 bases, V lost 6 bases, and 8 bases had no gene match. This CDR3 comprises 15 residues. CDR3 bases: TGTGCCAGCAGGGCAGAGAGCGGGGACTACAATGAGCAGTTCTTC. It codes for CASRAESGDYNEQFF.

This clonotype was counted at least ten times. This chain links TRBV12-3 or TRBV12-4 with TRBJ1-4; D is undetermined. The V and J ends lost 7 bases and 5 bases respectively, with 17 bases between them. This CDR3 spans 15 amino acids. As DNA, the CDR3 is TGTGCCAGCACATCTACCGGGGAGATAAATGAAAAACTGTTTTTT. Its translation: CASTSTGEINEKLFF.

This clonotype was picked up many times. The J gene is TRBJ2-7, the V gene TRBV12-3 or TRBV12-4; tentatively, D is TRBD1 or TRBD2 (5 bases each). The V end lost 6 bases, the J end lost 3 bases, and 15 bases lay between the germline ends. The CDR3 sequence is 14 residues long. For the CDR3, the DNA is TGTGCCAGCAGACGGGCCGAGGGGCACTACGAGCAGTACTTC. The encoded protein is CASRRAEGHYEQYF.

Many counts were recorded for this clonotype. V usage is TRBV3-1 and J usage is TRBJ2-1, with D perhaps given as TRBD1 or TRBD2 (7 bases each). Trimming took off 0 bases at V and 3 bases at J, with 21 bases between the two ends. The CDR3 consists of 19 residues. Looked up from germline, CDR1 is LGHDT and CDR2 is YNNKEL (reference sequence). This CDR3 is CASSQDPNPTGTNYNEQFF. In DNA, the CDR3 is TGTGCCAGCAGCCAAGATCCAAATCCGACAGGGACTAACTACAATGAGCAGTTCTTC.

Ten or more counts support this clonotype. Here the CDR3 DNA reads TGTGCCACTTCGGGGGTGCTAGCGGGGGGCAATGAGCAGTTCTTC. This gives the protein CATSGVLAGGNEQFF. The chain couples TRBV7-9 to TRBJ2-1, with TRBD2 identical over 11 bases. Germline trimming cut 10 bases from V and 6 bases from J; bases unmatched to any gene: 11. Per the germline V gene, CDR1 is SEHNR and CDR2 is FQNEAQ (reference sequence). CDR3 length equals 15 residues. The full variable domain, completed using reference TRBV7-9 and TRBJ2-1, is DTGVSQNPRHKITKRGQNVTFRCDPISEHNRLYWYRQTLGQGPEFLTYFQNEAQLEKSRLLSDRFSAERPKGSFSTLEIQRTEQGDSAMYLCATSGVLAGGNEQFFGPGTRLTVL.

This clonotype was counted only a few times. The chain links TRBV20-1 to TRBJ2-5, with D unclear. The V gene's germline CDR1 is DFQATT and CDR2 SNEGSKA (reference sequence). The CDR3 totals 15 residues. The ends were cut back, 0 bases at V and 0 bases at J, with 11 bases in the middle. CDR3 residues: CSARDLMADQETQYF. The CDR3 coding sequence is TGCAGTGCTAGAGATCTAATGGCTGACCAAGAGACCCAGTACTTC.

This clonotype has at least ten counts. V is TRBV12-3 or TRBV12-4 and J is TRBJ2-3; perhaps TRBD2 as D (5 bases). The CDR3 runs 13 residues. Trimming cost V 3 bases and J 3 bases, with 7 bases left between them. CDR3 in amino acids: CASSFLATDTQYF. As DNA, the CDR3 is TGTGCCAGCAGTTTCCTAGCTACAGATACGCAGTATTTT.

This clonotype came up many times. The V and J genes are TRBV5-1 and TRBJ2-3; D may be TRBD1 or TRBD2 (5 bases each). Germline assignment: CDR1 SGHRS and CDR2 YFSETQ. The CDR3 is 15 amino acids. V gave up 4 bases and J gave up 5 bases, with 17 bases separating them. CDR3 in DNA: TGCGCCAGCAGCCCCGGGGCCACAAGAGGAGATACGCAGTATTTT. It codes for CASSPGATRGDTQYF.

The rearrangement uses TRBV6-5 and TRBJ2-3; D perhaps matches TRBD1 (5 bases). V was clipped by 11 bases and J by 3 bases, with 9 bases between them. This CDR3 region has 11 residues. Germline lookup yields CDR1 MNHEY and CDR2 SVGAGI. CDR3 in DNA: TGTGCCGCGCAGGGAACAGATACGCAGTATTTT. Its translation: CAAQGTDTQYF.

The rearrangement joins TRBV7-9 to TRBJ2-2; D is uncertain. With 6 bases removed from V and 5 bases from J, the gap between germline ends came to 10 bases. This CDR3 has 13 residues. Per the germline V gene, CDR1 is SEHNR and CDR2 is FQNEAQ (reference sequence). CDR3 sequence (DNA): TGTGCCAGCAGATCTTTTAGAACCGGGGAGCTGTTTTTT. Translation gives CASRSFRTGELFF.

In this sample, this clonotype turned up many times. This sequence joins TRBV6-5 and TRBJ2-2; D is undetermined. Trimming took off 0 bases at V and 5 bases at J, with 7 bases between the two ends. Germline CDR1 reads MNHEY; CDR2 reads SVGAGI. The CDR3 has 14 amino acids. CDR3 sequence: CASSYSIGTGELFF. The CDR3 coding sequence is TGTGCCAGCAGTTACTCGATAGGAACCGGGGAGCTGTTTTTT.

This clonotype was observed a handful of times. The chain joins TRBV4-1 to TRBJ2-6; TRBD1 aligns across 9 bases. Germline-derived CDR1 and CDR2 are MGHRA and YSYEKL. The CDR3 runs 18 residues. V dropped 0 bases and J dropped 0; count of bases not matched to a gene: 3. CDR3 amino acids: CASSQEGQGISGANVLTF. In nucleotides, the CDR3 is TGCGCCAGCAGCCAAGAAGGACAGGGGATCTCTGGGGCCAACGTCCTGACTTTC.

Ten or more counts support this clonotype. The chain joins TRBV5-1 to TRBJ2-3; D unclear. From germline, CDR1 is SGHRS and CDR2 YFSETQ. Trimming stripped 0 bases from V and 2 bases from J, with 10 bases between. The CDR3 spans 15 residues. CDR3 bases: TGCGCCAGCAGCTTGGGACTGCGAATCACAGATACGCAGTATTTT. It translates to CASSLGLRITDTQYF. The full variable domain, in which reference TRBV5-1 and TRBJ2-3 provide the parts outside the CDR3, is KAGVTQTPRYLIKTRGQQVTLSCSPISGHRSVSWYQQTPGQGLQFLFEYFSETQRNKGNFPGRFSGRQFSNSRSEMNVSTLELGDSALYLCASSLGLRITDTQYFGPGTRLTVL.

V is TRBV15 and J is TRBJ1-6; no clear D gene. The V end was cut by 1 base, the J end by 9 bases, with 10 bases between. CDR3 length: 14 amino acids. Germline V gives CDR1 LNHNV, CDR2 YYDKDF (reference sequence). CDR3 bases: TGTGCCACCAGCAGAGCAACCGTTGGTTCACCCCTCCACTTT. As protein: CATSRATVGSPLHF. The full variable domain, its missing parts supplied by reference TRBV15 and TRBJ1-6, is DAMVIQNPRYQVTQFGKPVTLSCSQTLNHNVMYWYQQKSSQAPKLLFHYYDKDFNNEADTPDNFQSRRPNTSFCFLDIRSPGLGDTAMYLCATSRATVGSPLHFGNGTRLTVT.